One sample yielded the 21 T cell receptor beta chains listed below, sequenced in a study of shared clonotypes between healthy human individuals. Generated by immunoSEQ multiplex PCR, the TCRdb table keeps only in-frame clones and is missing some. The sample consists of under 1,100,000 clones, around 74% of them appearing once. The source material was memory CD4+ T cells sorted from blood. Subset denoted: CD45RA-negative fraction. Receptors were obtained from a man younger than 35 in good health.

This chain uses TRBV19 with TRBJ2-7; 7 bases line up with TRBD2. This CDR3 comprises 13 residues. V lost 3 bases, J lost 5 bases, and 4 bases stayed unmatched. CDR1 is LNHDA and CDR2 is SQIVND in the germline V gene (reference sequence). The CDR3 region has the DNA TGTGCCAGTAGTATGGGAGGGTACAACGAGCAGTACTTC. Encoded protein: CASSMGGYNEQYF.

This rearrangement joins TRBV19 to TRBJ1-6, with D perhaps matching TRBD1 (6 bases). Deletions cut 7 bases from V and 2 bases from J, with 9 bases between. Germline values: CDR1 LNHDA, CDR2 SQIVND (reference sequence). This CDR3 is 14 amino acids long. The DNA for the CDR3 is TGTGCCAGTACGGACAGCACCTATAATTCACCCCTCCACTTT. The encoded protein is CASTDSTYNSPLHF.

This chain's CDR3 is CASTSMGGRATNEQFF. The CDR3 DNA reads as TGTGCCAGCACCTCTATGGGGGGGAGGGCCACTAATGAGCAGTTCTTC. The rearrangement links TRBV7-8 to TRBJ2-1; TRBD2 agrees at 7 bases. V lost 7 bases, J lost 7 bases, and 16 bases stayed unmatched. CDR1 SGHVS and CDR2 FQNEAQ come from the germline V gene. The CDR3 is made up of 16 amino acids.

The CDR3, as DNA: TGTGCCAGCAGATTACTAGCGGGAGTGGGCACAGATACGCAGTATTTT. Protein sequence: CASRLLAGVGTDTQYF. J is TRBJ2-3 and V is TRBV27, with TRBD2 matching over 11 bases. CDR3 length: 16 residues. The V gene's germline CDR1 is MNHEY and CDR2 SMNVEV (reference sequence). V shed 6 bases, J shed 1 base, and the junction held 6 bases outside the gene matches.

The sample holds a few counts of this clone. The chain links TRBV27 to TRBJ1-4, with 8 positions matching TRBD1. Germline assignment: CDR1 MNHEY and CDR2 SMNVEV (reference sequence). J gave up 7 bases and V 6 bases, and 7 bases lay outside the gene matches. CDR3 length: 14 residues. In DNA, the CDR3 is TGTGCCAGCAGGGCCGGGACAGGACGTGAAAAACTGTTTTTT. Amino acids: CASRAGTGREKLFF.

This chain uses TRBV23-1 with TRBJ2-7; D possibly corresponds to TRBD1 (5 bases). TRBV23-1 is an ORF, and what it does is uncertain. This CDR3 is 15 amino acids long. Trimming pared 7 bases from V and 2 bases from J, leaving 18 bases between. The CDR3 sequence is CASTPTWTLPYEQYF. The CDR3 region has the DNA TGCGCCAGCACACCAACCTGGACACTTCCCTACGAGCAGTACTTC.

The chain links TRBV30 to TRBJ1-6; the D is unclear. Trimming left V 1 base short and J 6 bases short, with 7 bases between. Germline-derived CDR1 and CDR2 are GTSNPN and SVGIG (reference sequence). The CDR3 is 13 amino acids. The CDR3 here is CAWSGERNSPLHF. CDR3 coding DNA: TGTGCCTGGAGTGGGGAGCGTAATTCACCCCTCCACTTT.

This clone came up once. V is TRBV6-1 and J is TRBJ2-7; 7 nucleotides agree with TRBD2. J was trimmed by 3 bases and V by 9 bases; bases with no gene match: 11. CDR3 length: 14 amino acids. CDR1 is MNHNS and CDR2 is SASEGT in the germline V gene. The CDR3 loop is CASFPIGGSYEQYF. The CDR3 DNA reads TGTGCCAGTTTCCCTATCGGGGGGAGCTACGAGCAGTACTTC.

This chain uses TRBV10-3 with TRBJ1-1; D uncertain. V lost 8 bases to trimming and J lost 3 bases, with 7 bases between them. This CDR3 is built from 11 residues. The germline gives CDR1 ENHRY, CDR2 SYGVKD. The CDR3 DNA follows: TGTGCCATCCGGGGAGACACTGAAGCTTTCTTT. This translates into CAIRGDTEAFF.

In its sample, this clone was seen a few times. CDR3 bases: TGTGCCAGCAATGCAGAGAACACTGAAGCTTTCTTT. Amino acid sequence: CASNAENTEAFF. This chain links TRBV2 with TRBJ1-1; no firm D call. Germline assignment: CDR1 SNHLY and CDR2 FYNNEI. The CDR3 contains 12 residues. Trimming removed 7 bases at V and 1 base at J, with 7 bases between.

In the case of this clone: Within the sample, other DNA sequences also encode this same CDR3. This CDR3 is CAWSGGTYGYTF. CDR3 coding DNA: TGTGCCTGGAGTGGGGGCACCTATGGCTACACCTTC. This rearrangement joins TRBV30 to TRBJ1-2; TRBD1 might be the D (5 bases). The ends were cut back, 1 base at V and 4 bases at J, with 7 bases in the middle. The CDR3 covers 12 residues. Germline CDR1 GTSNPN, CDR2 SVGIG (reference sequence).

The chain employs TRBV5-4 and TRBJ2-7; 9 bases match TRBD2. Germline V gene sequence: CDR1 SGHNT, CDR2 YYREEE (reference sequence). Trimming took 4 bases from V and 0 from J; bases not matched to a gene: 8. This CDR3 spans 16 amino acids. CDR3 residues: CASSQGLAQSSYEQYF. CDR3 bases: TGTGCCAGCAGCCAAGGACTAGCGCAGAGCTCCTACGAGCAGTACTTC.

About this clone itself: This sample also contains other DNA sequences that code for the same CDR3. The chain employs TRBV2 and TRBJ2-2, with TRBD1 identical over 7 bases. V lost 4 bases and J lost 0; bases outside the gene matches: 2. CDR3 length: 15 residues. CDR1 and CDR2 from the germline V gene are SNHLY and FYNNEI. The CDR3 DNA is TGTGCCAGCAGTGGGGGGACAGCGAACACCGGGGAGCTGTTTTTT. It yields the protein CASSGGTANTGELFF.

This clone was observed a handful of times. The sample carries other DNA sequences with the same CDR3. This rearrangement joins TRBV6-6 to TRBJ2-7, with no clear D. Germline values: CDR1 MNHNY, CDR2 SVGAGI (reference sequence). The CDR3 contains 14 residues. V was clipped by 0 bases and J by 2 bases, with 8 bases between them. Here the CDR3 DNA reads TGTGCCAGCAGTTACTCGGCCGGTCCCTACGAGCAGTACTTC. Residues: CASSYSAGPYEQYF.

The rearrangement links TRBV7-3 to TRBJ2-2, with a tentative D call TRBD1 (5 bases). Germline lookup yields CDR1 SGHTA and CDR2 FQGTGA. V shed 5 bases and J shed 9 bases, with 19 bases lying between them. CDR3 size: 15 residues. CDR3 sequence (DNA): TGTGCCAGCAGCCGCGGTGGGGCAGGTGACCGGGAGCTGTTTTTT. Amino acid sequence: CASSRGGAGDRELFF.

The chain couples TRBV9 to TRBJ2-5; the D gene is possibly TRBD2 (6 bases). CDR1 SGDLS and CDR2 YYNGEE come from the germline V gene. This CDR3 spans 14 amino acids. Trimming shortened V by 4 bases and J by 3 bases, and 13 bases separated the two germline ends. The CDR3 loop is CASSYGTVEETQYF. In DNA, the CDR3 is TGTGCCAGCAGCTACGGGACTGTCGAAGAGACCCAGTACTTC.

The V gene is TRBV9, the J gene TRBJ2-3; weak D call: TRBD1 (5 bases). The V end was cut by 1 base, the J end by 2 bases, with 11 bases between. Germline assignment: CDR1 SGDLS and CDR2 YYNGEE. This CDR3 has 15 residues. The CDR3 nucleotides are TGTGCCAGCAGCGTACAGCAGGGTCTCACAGATACGCAGTATTTT. It codes for CASSVQQGLTDTQYF.

This chain links TRBV5-8 with TRBJ1-5; D might be TRBD1 (5 bases). Germline-derived CDR1 and CDR2 are SGHTS and YDEGEE. The CDR3 consists of 18 residues. The germline V and J ends were trimmed by 1 base and 0 bases, with 17 bases remaining between them. The CDR3 sequence is CASSLSRTRAYSNQPQHF. The CDR3 DNA follows: TGTGCCAGCAGCTTGTCTAGGACAAGGGCTTATAGCAATCAGCCCCAGCATTTT.

This sequence joins TRBV29-1 and TRBJ2-1; D uncertain. The CDR3 length is 11 residues. Germline loops: CDR1 SQVTM, CDR2 ANQGSEA. Deletions cut 7 bases from V and 6 bases from J, with 10 bases between. In nucleotides, the CDR3 is TGCAGCGCAAATGAATTCAATGAGCAGTTCTTC. This encodes CSANEFNEQFF.

V usage is TRBV2 and J usage is TRBJ2-5; D is perhaps TRBD2 (6 bases). Deletions cut 7 bases from V and 3 bases from J, with 18 bases between. The CDR3 loop spans 15 amino acids. Germline CDR1 SNHLY, CDR2 FYNNEI. The CDR3, as DNA: TGTGCCAGCACCTACGAGGCCGGACTAAAAGAGACCCAGTACTTC. Encoded protein: CASTYEAGLKETQYF.

The chain recombines TRBV28 with TRBJ1-6; tentative D call: TRBD1 (5 bases). The CDR3 runs 14 residues. Trimming removed 5 bases at V and 7 bases at J, with 12 bases between. In germline, CDR1 is MDHEN, CDR2 SYDVKM. CDR3 in amino acids: CASSIDSKNSPLHF. In nucleotides, the CDR3 is TGTGCCAGCAGTATAGACAGCAAGAATTCACCCCTCCACTTT.